These 23 T cell receptor beta chains came from one sample sequenced in a study of control samples from healthy donors and cancer patients. Libraries were prepared by immunoSEQ multiplex PCR; TCRdb keeps only in-frame clonotypes and omits some of them. The table includes around 110,000 clones, 88% detected once. The specimen was blood. These receptor sequences come from a woman in her 70s in good health.

The chain uses TRBV2 and TRBJ1-5; tentatively, D is TRBD1 (5 bases). The CDR3 totals 16 residues. Germline assignment: CDR1 SNHLY and CDR2 FYNNEI. The V end was cut by 0 bases, the J end by 1 base, with 10 bases between. CDR3 region: CASSEARVGSNQPQHF. CDR3 nucleotide sequence: TGTGCCAGCAGTGAAGCCAGGGTCGGAAGCAATCAGCCCCAGCATTTT.

Notes on this clone: Other nucleotide sequences from this sample produce the same CDR3. The J gene is TRBJ1-2, the V gene TRBV6-5; no clear D gene. Per the germline V gene, CDR1 is MNHEY and CDR2 is SVGAGI. V was trimmed by 4 bases and J by 4 bases, leaving 16 bases between them. CDR3 size: 15 residues. CDR3 DNA: TGTGCCAGCAGTTCTGACGGCTCCCGGCTCTATGGCTACACCTTC. Translation gives CASSSDGSRLYGYTF.

The chain carries TRBV6-6 and TRBJ1-1; tentatively, D is TRBD1 (6 bases). CDR1 and CDR2 (germline): MNHNY, SVGAGI (reference sequence). The CDR3 spans 14 residues. The V end lost 5 bases, the J end lost 1 base, and 11 bases lay between the germline ends. This chain's CDR3 is CASSHREGNTEAFF. Here the CDR3 DNA reads TGTGCCAGCAGTCACAGGGAGGGGAACACTGAAGCTTTCTTT.

The chain combines TRBV13 with TRBJ1-1, with D uncertain. Germline CDR1 and CDR2: PRHDT and FYEKMQ (reference sequence). The CDR3 runs to 12 residues. V was trimmed by 2 bases and J by 4 bases, leaving 5 bases between them. The CDR3 region is CASSLSVTEAFF. The DNA for the CDR3 is TGTGCCAGCAGCTTAAGCGTCACTGAAGCTTTCTTT.

The rearrangement links TRBV10-3 to TRBJ2-2; D is undetermined. Germline loops: CDR1 ENHRY, CDR2 SYGVKD. The V gene lost 0 bases and the J gene lost 8 bases, with 10 bases spanning the gap. The length of the CDR3 is 14 residues. As DNA, the CDR3 is TGTGCCATCAGTGAGTCGCAAGGGTTGGGGGAGCTGTTTTTT. Amino acid sequence: CAISESQGLGELFF.

The J gene is TRBJ1-5, the V gene TRBV4-1; a possible D gene is TRBD1 (6 bases). Germline V gene lookup returns CDR1 MGHRA and CDR2 YSYEKL. V lost 2 bases to trimming and J lost 4 bases, with 12 bases between them. This CDR3 has 15 amino acids. CDR3 in DNA: TGCGCCAGCAGCCAATCCGGACAGATAAATCAGCCCCAGCATTTT. Its protein product is CASSQSGQINQPQHF.

A note on this clone: Its ends do not fully match the called genes, so a read error is possible. The rearrangement joins TRBV7-9 to TRBJ1-4; D is undetermined. Per germline, CDR1 SEHNR and CDR2 FQNEAQ (reference sequence). This CDR3 region has 12 residues. DNA for the CDR3: TGTGCCAGCAGCCTCCTAGTTGAAGAACTGTTTTTT. It codes for CASSLLVEELFF.

The chain carries TRBV27 and TRBJ2-7; the match to TRBD1 covers 8 bases. The CDR3 runs to 15 residues. Per the germline V gene, CDR1 is MNHEY and CDR2 is SMNVEV (reference sequence). V lost 7 bases to trimming and J lost 5 bases; unmatched junction nucleotides: 13. In DNA form, the CDR3 reads TGTGCCAGCACCCAAAGGCCGGGACAGGTGAACGAGCAGTACTTC. It encodes CASTQRPGQVNEQYF.

The rearrangement joins TRBV19 to TRBJ2-3; D perhaps matches TRBD1 (6 bases). This CDR3 spans 16 amino acids. Germline V CDR1 and CDR2: LNHDA, SQIVND (reference sequence). The germline V and J ends were trimmed by 5 bases and 2 bases, with 17 bases remaining between them. CDR3 in DNA: TGTGCCAGTAGTCCCGAACAGGGAAGATTCACAGATACGCAGTATTTT. Amino acid sequence: CASSPEQGRFTDTQYF.

This rearrangement joins TRBV7-2 to TRBJ1-2; D possibly corresponds to TRBD1 (5 bases). The CDR3 length is 13 residues. CDR1 is SGHTA and CDR2 is FQGNSA in the germline V gene. V lost 3 bases, J lost 8 bases, and 13 bases lay in between. CDR3 protein: CASSFERGFGYTF. Written as DNA, the CDR3 is TGTGCCAGCAGCTTCGAGAGGGGATTCGGCTACACCTTC.

The CDR3 sequence is CASSGLAGLGETQYF. The CDR3 nucleotides read TGTGCCAGCAGCGGACTAGCGGGTTTAGGGGAGACCCAGTACTTC. The chain recombines TRBV9 with TRBJ2-5; 10 nucleotides match TRBD2. Germline assignment: CDR1 SGDLS and CDR2 YYNGEE. The CDR3 contains 15 residues. J gave up 5 bases and V 3 bases, and 7 bases lay outside the gene matches.

The chain links TRBV5-4 to TRBJ2-1; the match to TRBD2 covers 10 bases. The ends lost 1 base at V and 3 bases at J; junction bases unmatched: 7. The CDR3 covers 17 residues. Germline CDR1 reads SGHNT; CDR2 reads YYREEE (reference sequence). CDR3 coding DNA: TGTGCCAGCAGCTTGCGTCCTAGCGGGGGAAACTACAATGAGCAGTTCTTC. This gives the protein CASSLRPSGGNYNEQFF.

This clone was observed once. The rearrangement joins TRBV7-9 to TRBJ1-1, with D unresolved. CDR1 is SEHNR and CDR2 is FQNEAQ in the germline V gene (reference sequence). V was clipped by 7 bases and J by 1 base, with 19 bases between them. The CDR3 is 16 residues long. The CDR3 sequence is CASTPTMGKANTEAFF. The CDR3 coding sequence is TGTGCCAGCACTCCGACAATGGGGAAGGCGAACACTGAAGCTTTCTTT.

This chain joins TRBV19 and TRBJ1-4; D is ambiguous. V dropped 6 bases and J dropped 13 bases, with 12 bases sitting between them. Looked up from germline, CDR1 is LNHDA and CDR2 is SQIVND (reference sequence). This CDR3 has 11 residues. The CDR3 region has the DNA TGTGCCAGTAGCACGGACGGAGGACTGTTTTTT. It codes for CASSTDGGLFF.

J is TRBJ1-3 and V is TRBV19, with TRBD1 as a possible D gene (6 bases). V was clipped by 5 bases and J by 0 bases, with 17 bases between them. Looked up from germline, CDR1 is LNHDA and CDR2 is SQIVND (reference sequence). This CDR3 is 17 amino acids long. For the CDR3, the DNA is TGTGCCAGTAGTTCTTTTGGGGGCCCCAGCTCTGGAAACACCATATATTTT. It codes for CASSSFGGPSSGNTIYF.

The chain has TRBV11-2 and TRBJ2-1; 13 nucleotides match TRBD2. The V and J ends lost 5 bases and 7 bases, in that order; junction bases with no gene match: 8. CDR3 length: 16 amino acids. Germline V gene lookup returns CDR1 SGHAT and CDR2 FQNNGV. The CDR3 region has the DNA TGTGCCAGCAGCCCGCGACTAGCGGGGGGAACTAATGAGCAGTTCTTC. Translation gives CASSPRLAGGTNEQFF.

The genes are TRBV7-8 and TRBJ2-1; no definite D call. The germline gives CDR1 SGHVS, CDR2 FQNEAQ. CDR3 length: 14 amino acids. V was clipped by 6 bases and J by 8 bases, with 17 bases between them. The CDR3 region is CASRHLGLLYEQFF. CDR3 in DNA: TGTGCCAGCAGGCACCTAGGGCTGCTCTATGAGCAGTTCTTC. The variable domain in full, completed from reference TRBV7-8 and TRBJ2-1, reads GAGVSQSPRYKVAKRGQDVALRCDPISGHVSLFWYQQALGQGPEFLTYFQNEAQLDKSGLPSDRFFAERPEGSVSTLKIQRTQQEDSAVYLCASRHLGLLYEQFFGPGTRLTVL.

This chain links TRBV29-1 with TRBJ2-5, with 7 bases aligning to TRBD2. V trimming: 7 bases; J trimming: 5 bases; junction bases outside the gene matches: 13. Germline CDR1 reads SQVTM; CDR2 reads ANQGSEA. This CDR3 is built from 14 residues. The CDR3 nucleotides read TGCAGCGCTAAACTCGGGCGGGGAGGGGAGACCCAGTACTTC. This encodes CSAKLGRGGETQYF. The full variable domain, rest sourced from reference TRBV29-1 and TRBJ2-5, is SAVISQKPSRDICQRGTSLTIQCQVDSQVTMMFWYRQQPGQSLTLIATANQGSEATYESGFVIDKFPISRPNLTFSTLTVSNMSPEDSSIYLCSAKLGRGGETQYFGPGTRLLVL.

The chain couples TRBV4-2 to TRBJ1-5; the D gene is possibly TRBD1 (5 bases). The V gene lost 4 bases and the J gene lost 8 bases, with 21 bases spanning the gap. The CDR3 spans 16 residues. Per germline, CDR1 LGHNA and CDR2 YNFKEQ. This chain's CDR3 is CASSPTGGGLREPQHF. CDR3 nucleotides: TGTGCCAGCAGCCCGACCGGAGGAGGTCTCAGGGAGCCCCAGCATTTT.

This chain links TRBV7-9 with TRBJ1-2; 7 nucleotides agree with TRBD1. Germline V lookup: CDR1 SEHNR, CDR2 FQNEAQ (reference sequence). The CDR3 contains 16 residues. V lost 4 bases to trimming and J lost 4 bases; unmatched junction nucleotides: 12. The CDR3 DNA reads TGTGCCAGCAGCTGGGGGGACAGTACGCGGGGCTATGGCTACACCTTC. Translation gives CASSWGDSTRGYGYTF.

This clone is a singleton in its sample. The gene calls are TRBV23-1 and TRBJ2-7; 11 bases fit TRBD1. TRBV23-1 is assigned to the ORF class and has an uncertain function. The junction had 8 bases not matched to a gene; V was cut back by 0 bases and J by 4 bases. The CDR3 loop spans 17 amino acids. The CDR3 DNA follows: TGCGCCAGCAGTCAATCAAGGACAGGGGGCGCAGGATACGAGCAGTACTTC. The encoded protein is CASSQSRTGGAGYEQYF.

The genes are TRBV19 and TRBJ2-3, with 9 bases fitting TRBD1. The CDR3 contains 13 residues. The V segment lost 6 bases and the J segment 4 bases; nucleotides outside the gene matches: 2. Germline assignment: CDR1 LNHDA and CDR2 SQIVND (reference sequence). In DNA form, the CDR3 reads TGTGCCAGTAGACAGGGGGCAGCAGATACGCAGTATTTT. Translated, it gives CASRQGAADTQYF. The complete variable domain, with remaining parts taken from reference TRBV19 and TRBJ2-3, reads DGGITQSPKYLFRKEGQNVTLSCEQNLNHDAMYWYRQDPGQGLRLIYYSQIVNDFQKGDIAEGYSVSREKKESFPLTVTSAQKNPTAFYLCASRQGAADTQYFGPGTRLTVL.

V and J are TRBV7-3 and TRBJ2-1, with 7 positions matching TRBD2. CDR1 is SGHTA, CDR2 FQGTGA, per germline. J lost 0 bases, V lost 1 base, and 6 bases had no gene match. The CDR3 covers 17 residues. The CDR3 nucleotides are TGTGCCAGCAGCTTAATGGGCAGGACTAGCTCCTACAATGAGCAGTTCTTC. Amino acids: CASSLMGRTSSYNEQFF.